The sequence of this TCR beta chain was determined in a study of Ad26.COV2.S vaccination and SARS-CoV-2 variants. Across the whole study: Donor got 5x10^10 or 1x10^11 viral particles of Ad26.COV2.S.

The assay was immunoSEQ multiplex PCR, and TCRdb's table has in-frame clones only and misses some. The sample has about 350,000 clones, roughly 90% seen once; the top ten hold around 10%. V was pared by 4 bases and J by 6 bases, with 16 bases between. Germline V gene sequence: CDR1 MNHEY, CDR2 SVGEGT. This CDR3 has 15 residues. On this clone itself: The antigen is unknown.

Findings and caveats of the study: Post-vaccination spike-specific CD8+ and CD4+ T cell responses reportedly had substantial breadth. Total T cell responses may have been underestimated by the TCR breadth and depth analyses.

Specified treatment: some 20 received Ad26.COV2.S at low or high dose, single or two shots; 5 received placebo; per-sample allocation not given. Day 63 after the first vaccine or placebo injection was the time point for sampling. The TCR was taken from a person between 18 and 65 years old who received the Ad26.COV2.S COVID-19 vaccine or a placebo. The source was peripheral blood, collected in a trial of Ad26.COV2.S vaccine versus placebo. The rearrangement uses TRBV6-2 or TRBV6-3 and TRBJ1-3, with D possibly matching TRBD1 (6 bases). CDR3 DNA: TGTGCCAGCAGTTCCGCGACAGGAGTGAAAAACACCATATATTTT. This codes for CASSSATGVKNTIYF.